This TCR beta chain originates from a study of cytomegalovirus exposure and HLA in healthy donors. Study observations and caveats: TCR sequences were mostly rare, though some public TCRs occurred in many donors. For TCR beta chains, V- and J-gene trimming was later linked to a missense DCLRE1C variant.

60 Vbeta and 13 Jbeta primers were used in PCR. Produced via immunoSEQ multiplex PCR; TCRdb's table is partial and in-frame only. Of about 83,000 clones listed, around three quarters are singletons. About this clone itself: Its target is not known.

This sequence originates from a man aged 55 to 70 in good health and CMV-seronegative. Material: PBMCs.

The CDR3 bases are TGTGCCAGTGGGGGCCCCAACAATGAGCAGTTCTTC. Residues: CASGGPNNEQFF. The chain is built from TRBV6-5 and TRBJ2-1; the D gene is possibly TRBD1 (6 bases). There are 12 residues in the CDR3. CDR1 and CDR2 (germline): MNHEY, SVGAGI. Trimming removed 9 bases from V and 5 bases from J, with 11 bases in between.